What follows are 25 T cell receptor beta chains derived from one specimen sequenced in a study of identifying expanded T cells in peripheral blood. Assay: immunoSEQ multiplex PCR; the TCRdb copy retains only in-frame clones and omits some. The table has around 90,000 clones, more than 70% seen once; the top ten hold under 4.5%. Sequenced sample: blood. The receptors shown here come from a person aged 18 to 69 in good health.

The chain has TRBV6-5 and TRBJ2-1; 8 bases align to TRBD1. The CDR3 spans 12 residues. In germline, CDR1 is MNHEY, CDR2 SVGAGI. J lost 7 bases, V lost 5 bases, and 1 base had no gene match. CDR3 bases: TGTGCCAGCAGTCGGACAGGGAATGAGCAGTTCTTC. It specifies CASSRTGNEQFF.

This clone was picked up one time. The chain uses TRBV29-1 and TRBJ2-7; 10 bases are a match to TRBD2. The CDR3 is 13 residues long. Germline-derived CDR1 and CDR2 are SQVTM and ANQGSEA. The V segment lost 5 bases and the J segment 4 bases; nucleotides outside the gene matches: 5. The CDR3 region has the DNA TGCAGCGTTATAGCGGGAGGAGCGTACGAGCAGTACTTC. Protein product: CSVIAGGAYEQYF.

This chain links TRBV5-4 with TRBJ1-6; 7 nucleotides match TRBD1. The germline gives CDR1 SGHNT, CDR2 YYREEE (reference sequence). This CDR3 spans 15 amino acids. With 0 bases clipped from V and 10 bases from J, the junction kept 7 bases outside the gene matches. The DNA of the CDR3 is TGTGCCAGCAGCTTGGCGGGGCAGGGGGGATCACCCCTCCACTTT. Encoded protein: CASSLAGQGGSPLHF.

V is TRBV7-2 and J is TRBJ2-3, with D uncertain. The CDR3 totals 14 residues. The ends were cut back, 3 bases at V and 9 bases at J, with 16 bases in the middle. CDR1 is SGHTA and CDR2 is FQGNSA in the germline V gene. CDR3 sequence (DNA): TGTGCCAGCAGCTTCTTTGGGATAAGAGCCACGCAGTATTTT. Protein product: CASSFFGIRATQYF.

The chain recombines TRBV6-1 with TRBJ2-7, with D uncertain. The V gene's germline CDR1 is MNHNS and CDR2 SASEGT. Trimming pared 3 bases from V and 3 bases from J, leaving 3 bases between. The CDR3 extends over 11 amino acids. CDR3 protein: CASSDSYEQYF. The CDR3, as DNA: TGTGCCAGCAGTGATAGCTACGAGCAGTACTTC.

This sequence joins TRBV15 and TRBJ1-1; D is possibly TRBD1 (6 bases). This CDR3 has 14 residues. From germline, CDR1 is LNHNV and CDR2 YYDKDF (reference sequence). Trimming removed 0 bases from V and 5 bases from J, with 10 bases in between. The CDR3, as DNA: TGTGCCACCAGCAGAGACAGGGGCCCAACTGAAGCTTTCTTT. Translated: CATSRDRGPTEAFF.

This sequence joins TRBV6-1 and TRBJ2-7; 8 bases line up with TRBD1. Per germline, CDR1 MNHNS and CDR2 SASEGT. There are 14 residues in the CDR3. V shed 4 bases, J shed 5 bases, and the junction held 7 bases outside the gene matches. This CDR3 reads CASSGQGNLNEQYF. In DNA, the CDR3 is TGTGCCAGCAGTGGACAGGGGAACCTCAACGAGCAGTACTTC.

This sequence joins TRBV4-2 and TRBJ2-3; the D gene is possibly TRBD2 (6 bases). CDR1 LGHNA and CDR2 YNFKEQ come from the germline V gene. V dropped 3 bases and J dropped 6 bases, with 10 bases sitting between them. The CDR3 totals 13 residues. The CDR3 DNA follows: TGTGCCAGCAGCCAGTTAGCGGTTGATACGCAGTATTTT. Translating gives CASSQLAVDTQYF.

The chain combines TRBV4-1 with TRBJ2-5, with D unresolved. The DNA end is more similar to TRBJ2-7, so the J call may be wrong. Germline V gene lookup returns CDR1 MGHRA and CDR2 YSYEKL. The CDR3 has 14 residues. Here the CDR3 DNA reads TGCGCCAGCAGCCAAGGACCGAGGACCTACGAGCAGTACTTC. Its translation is CASSQGPRTYEQYF.

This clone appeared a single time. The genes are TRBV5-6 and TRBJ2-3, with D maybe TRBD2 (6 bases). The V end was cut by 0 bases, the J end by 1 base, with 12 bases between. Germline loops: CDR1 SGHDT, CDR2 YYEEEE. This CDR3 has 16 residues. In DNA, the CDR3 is TGTGCCAGCAGCTTGGGGGACTGGCGGGGCACAGATACGCAGTATTTT. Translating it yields CASSLGDWRGTDTQYF.

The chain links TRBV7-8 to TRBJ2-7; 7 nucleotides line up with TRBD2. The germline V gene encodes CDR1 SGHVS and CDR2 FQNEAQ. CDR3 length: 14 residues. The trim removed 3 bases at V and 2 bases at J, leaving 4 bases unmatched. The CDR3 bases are TGTGCCAGCAGCTTGAGAGCGGGGACCTACGAGCAGTACTTC. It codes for CASSLRAGTYEQYF.

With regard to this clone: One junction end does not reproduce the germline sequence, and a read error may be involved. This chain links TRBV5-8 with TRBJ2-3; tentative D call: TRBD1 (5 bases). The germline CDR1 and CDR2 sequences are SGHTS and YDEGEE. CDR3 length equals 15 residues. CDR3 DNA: TGTGCCAGCAGCACCAGGGTCATTGGCACTGATACGCAGTATTTT. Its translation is CASSTRVIGTDTQYF.

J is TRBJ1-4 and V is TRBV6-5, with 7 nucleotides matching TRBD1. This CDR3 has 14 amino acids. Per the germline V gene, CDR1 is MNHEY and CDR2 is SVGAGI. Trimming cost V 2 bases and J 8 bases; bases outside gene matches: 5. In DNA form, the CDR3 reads TGTGCCAGCAGTTACGACAGGGCGACAGAAAAACTGTTTTTT. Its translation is CASSYDRATEKLFF.

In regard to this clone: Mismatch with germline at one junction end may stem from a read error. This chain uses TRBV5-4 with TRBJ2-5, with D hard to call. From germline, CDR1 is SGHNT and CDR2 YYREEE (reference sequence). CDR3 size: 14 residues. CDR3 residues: CASSLADLQQTQYF. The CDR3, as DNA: TGTGCCAGCAGCTTGGCGGATCTCCAACAGACCCAGTACTTC.

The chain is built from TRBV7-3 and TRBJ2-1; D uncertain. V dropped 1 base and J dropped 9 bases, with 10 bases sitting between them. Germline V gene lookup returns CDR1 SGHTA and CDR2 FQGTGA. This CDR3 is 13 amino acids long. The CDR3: CASSLRSSSEQFF. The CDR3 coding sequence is TGTGCCAGCAGCTTAAGGTCTTCGAGTGAGCAGTTCTTC.

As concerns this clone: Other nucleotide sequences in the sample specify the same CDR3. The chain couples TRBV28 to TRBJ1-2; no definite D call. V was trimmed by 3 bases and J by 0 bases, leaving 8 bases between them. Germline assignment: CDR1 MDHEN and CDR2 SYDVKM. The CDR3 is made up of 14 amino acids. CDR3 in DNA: TGTGCCAGCAGTTTCGGTGTATCTAACTATGGCTACACCTTC. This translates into CASSFGVSNYGYTF.

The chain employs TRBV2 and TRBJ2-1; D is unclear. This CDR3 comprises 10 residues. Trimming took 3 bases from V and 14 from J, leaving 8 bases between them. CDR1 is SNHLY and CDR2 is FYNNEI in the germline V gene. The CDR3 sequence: CASSDVQKFF. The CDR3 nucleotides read TGTGCCAGCAGTGACGTGCAGAAGTTCTTC.

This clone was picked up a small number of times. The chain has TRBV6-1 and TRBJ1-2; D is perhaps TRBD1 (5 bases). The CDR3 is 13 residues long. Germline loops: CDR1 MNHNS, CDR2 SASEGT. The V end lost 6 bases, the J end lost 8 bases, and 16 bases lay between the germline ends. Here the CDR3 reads CASSRLDTAGYTF. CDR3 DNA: TGTGCCAGCAGCCGTCTGGACACAGCGGGCTACACCTTC.

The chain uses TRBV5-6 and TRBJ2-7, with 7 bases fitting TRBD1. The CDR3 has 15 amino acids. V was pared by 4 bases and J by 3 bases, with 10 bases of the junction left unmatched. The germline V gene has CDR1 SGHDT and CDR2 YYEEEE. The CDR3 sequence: CASSRGRPGGYEQYF. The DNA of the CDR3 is TGTGCCAGCAGCCGGGGACGGCCAGGGGGCTACGAGCAGTACTTC.

The CDR3 nucleotides are TGTGCCAGTAGTGGACAGGGGGCCACTGAAGCTTTCTTT. Its protein product is CASSGQGATEAFF. The rearrangement uses TRBV19 and TRBJ1-1; TRBD1 matches at 11 bases. V lost 5 bases, J lost 4 bases, and 0 bases stayed unmatched. Per germline, CDR1 LNHDA and CDR2 SQIVND (reference sequence). The CDR3 sequence is 13 residues long.

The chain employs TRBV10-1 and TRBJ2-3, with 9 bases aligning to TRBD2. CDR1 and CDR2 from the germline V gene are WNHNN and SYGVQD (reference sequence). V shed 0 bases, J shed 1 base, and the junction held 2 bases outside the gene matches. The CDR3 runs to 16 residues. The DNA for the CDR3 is TGCGCCAGCAGTGAGTCGACTAGCGGAGGCACAGATACGCAGTATTTT. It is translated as CASSESTSGGTDTQYF.

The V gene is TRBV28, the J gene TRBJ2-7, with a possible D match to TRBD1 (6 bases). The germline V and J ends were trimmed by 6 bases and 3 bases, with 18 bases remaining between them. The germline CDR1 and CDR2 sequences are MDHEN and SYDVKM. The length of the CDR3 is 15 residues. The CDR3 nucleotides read TGTGCCAGCAGCCCTTTGGACAGTGAATTCTACGAGCAGTACTTC. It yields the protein CASSPLDSEFYEQYF.

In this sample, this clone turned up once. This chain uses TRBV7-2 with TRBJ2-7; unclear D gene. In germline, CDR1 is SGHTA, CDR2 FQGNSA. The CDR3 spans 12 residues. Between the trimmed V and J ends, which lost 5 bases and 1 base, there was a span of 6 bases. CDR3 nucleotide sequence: TGTGCCAGCAGCCAAACGTCCTACGAGCAGTACTTC. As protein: CASSQTSYEQYF.

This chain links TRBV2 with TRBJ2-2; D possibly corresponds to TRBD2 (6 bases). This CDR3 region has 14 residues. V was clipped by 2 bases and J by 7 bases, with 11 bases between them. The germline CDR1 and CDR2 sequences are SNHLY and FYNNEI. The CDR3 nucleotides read TGTGCCAGCAGTGAACACAGGAGGGTCGGGGAGCTGTTTTTT. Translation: CASSEHRRVGELFF.

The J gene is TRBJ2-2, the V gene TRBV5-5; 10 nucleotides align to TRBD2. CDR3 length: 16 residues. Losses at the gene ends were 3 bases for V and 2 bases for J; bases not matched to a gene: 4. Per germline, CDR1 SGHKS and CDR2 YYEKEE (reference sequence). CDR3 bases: TGTGCCAGCAGCTCCTGGACTAGCGGAAACACCGGGGAGCTGTTTTTT. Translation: CASSSWTSGNTGELFF.